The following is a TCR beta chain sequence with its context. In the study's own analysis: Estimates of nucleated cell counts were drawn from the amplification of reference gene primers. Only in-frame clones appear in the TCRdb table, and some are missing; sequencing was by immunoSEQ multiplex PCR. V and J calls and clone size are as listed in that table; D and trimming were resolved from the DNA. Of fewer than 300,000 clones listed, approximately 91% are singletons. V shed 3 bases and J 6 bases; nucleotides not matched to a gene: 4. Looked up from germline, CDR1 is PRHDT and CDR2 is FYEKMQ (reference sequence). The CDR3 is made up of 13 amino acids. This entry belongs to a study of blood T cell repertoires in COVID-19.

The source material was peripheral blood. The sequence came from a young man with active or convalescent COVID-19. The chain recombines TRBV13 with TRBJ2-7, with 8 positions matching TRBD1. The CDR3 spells CASSFRQGAEQYF. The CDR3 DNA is TGTGCCAGCAGCTTCCGTCAGGGGGCCGAGCAGTACTTC.